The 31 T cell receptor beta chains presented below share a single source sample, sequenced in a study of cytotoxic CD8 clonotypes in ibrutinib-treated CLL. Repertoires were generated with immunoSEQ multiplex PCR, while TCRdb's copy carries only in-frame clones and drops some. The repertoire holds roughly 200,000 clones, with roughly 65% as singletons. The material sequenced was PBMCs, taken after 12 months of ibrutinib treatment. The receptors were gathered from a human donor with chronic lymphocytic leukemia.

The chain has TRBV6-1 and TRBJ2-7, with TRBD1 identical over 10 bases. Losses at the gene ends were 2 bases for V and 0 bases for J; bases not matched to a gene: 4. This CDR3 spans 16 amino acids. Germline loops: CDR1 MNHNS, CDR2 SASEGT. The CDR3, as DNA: TGTGCCAGCAGTGAAAGGACAGGGGGATACTCCTACGAGCAGTACTTC. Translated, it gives CASSERTGGYSYEQYF.

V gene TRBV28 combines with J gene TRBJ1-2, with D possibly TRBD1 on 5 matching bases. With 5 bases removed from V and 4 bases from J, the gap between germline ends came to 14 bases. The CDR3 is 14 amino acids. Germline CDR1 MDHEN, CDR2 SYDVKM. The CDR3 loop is CASSLPRGSYGYTF. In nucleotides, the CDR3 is TGTGCCAGCAGTCTCCCGAGGGGTAGCTATGGCTACACCTTC.

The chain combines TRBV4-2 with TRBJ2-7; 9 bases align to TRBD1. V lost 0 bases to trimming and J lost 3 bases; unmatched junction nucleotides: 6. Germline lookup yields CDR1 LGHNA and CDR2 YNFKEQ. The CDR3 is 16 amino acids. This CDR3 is CASSQEQGDRVYEQYF. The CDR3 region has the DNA TGTGCCAGCAGCCAAGAGCAGGGGGACAGGGTCTACGAGCAGTACTTC.

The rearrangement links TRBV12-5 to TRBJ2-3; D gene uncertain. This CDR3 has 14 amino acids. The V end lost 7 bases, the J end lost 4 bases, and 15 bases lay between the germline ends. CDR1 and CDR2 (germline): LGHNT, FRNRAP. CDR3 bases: TGTGCTAGTGCGGTCGGGCAGCTTTCAGATACGCAGTATTTT. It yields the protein CASAVGQLSDTQYF.

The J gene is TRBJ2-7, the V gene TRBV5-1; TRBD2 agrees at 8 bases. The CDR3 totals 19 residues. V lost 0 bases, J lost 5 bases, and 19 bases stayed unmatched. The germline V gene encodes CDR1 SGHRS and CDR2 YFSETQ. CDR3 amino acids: CASSLAGNPSGGPTNEQYF. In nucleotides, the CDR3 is TGCGCCAGCAGCTTGGCCGGGAACCCAAGCGGGGGTCCCACCAACGAGCAGTACTTC.

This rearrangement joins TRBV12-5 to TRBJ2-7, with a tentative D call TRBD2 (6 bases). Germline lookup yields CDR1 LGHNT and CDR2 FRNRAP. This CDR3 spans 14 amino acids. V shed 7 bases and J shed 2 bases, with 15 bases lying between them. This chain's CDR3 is CASASGGIPYEQYF. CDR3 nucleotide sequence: TGTGCTAGTGCCTCTGGGGGGATCCCCTACGAGCAGTACTTC. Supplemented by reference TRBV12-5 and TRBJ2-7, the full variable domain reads DARVTQTPRHKVTEMGQEVTMRCQPILGHNTVFWYRQTMMQGLELLAYFRNRAPLDDSGMPKDRFSAEMPDATLATLKIQPSEPRDSAVYFCASASGGIPYEQYFGPGTRLTVT.

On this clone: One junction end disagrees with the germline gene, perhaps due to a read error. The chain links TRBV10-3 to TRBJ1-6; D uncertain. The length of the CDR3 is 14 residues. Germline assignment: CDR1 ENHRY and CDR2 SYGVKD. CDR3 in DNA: TGTGCCATCAGTGAGTCGACTCGAGATTCCCCCCTCCACTTT. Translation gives CAISESTRDSPLHF.

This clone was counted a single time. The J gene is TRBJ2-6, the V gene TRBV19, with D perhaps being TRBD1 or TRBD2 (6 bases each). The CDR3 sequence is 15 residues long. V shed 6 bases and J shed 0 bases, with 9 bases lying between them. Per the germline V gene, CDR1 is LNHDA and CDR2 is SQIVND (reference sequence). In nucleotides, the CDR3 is TGTGCCAGTAGGGGGGGCTCCTCTGGGGCCAACGTCCTGACTTTC. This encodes CASRGGSSGANVLTF.

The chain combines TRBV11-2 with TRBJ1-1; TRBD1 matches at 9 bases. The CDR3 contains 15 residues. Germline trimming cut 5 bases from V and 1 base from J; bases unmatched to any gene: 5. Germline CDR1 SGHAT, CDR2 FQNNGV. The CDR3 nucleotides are TGTGCCAGCAGCCCGCGACAGGGGGGGAACACTGAAGCTTTCTTT. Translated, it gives CASSPRQGGNTEAFF.

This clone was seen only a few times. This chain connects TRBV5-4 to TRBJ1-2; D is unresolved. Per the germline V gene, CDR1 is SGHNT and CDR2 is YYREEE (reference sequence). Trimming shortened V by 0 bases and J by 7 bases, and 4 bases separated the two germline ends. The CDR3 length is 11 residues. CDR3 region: CASSLGGGYTF. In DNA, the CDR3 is TGTGCCAGCAGCTTGGGTGGTGGCTACACCTTC.

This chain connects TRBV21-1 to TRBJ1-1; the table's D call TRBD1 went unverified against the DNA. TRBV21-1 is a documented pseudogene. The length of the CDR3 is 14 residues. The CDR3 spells CASSKVWGDTEAFF. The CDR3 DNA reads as TGTGCCAGCAGCAAAGTGTGGGGCGACACTGAAGCTTTCTTT.

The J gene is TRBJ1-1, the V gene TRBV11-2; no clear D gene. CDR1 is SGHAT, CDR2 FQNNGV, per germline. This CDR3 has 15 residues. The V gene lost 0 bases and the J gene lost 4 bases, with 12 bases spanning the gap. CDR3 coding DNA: TGTGCCAGCAGCTTAGAGGTAGGGTTTGGCACTGAAGCTTTCTTT. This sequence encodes CASSLEVGFGTEAFF.

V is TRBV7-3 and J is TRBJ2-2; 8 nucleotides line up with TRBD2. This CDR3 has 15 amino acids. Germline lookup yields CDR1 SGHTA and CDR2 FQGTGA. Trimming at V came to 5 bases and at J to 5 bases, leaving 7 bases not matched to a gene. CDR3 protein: CASSPPASGTGELFF. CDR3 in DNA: TGTGCCAGCAGCCCCCCGGCTAGCGGGACCGGGGAGCTGTTTTTT.

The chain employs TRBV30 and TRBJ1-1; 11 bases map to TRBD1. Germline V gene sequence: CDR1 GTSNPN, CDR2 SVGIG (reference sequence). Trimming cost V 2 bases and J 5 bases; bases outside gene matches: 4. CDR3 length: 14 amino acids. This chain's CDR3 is CAWSFRDRGTEAFF. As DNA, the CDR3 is TGTGCCTGGAGTTTTCGGGACAGGGGGACTGAAGCTTTCTTT.

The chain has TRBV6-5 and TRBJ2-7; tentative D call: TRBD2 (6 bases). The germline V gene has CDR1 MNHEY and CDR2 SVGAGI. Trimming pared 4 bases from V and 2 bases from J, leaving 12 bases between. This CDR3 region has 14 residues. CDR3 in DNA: TGTGCCAGCAGTTCCTACGGGGGTACCTACGAGCAGTACTTC. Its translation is CASSSYGGTYEQYF.

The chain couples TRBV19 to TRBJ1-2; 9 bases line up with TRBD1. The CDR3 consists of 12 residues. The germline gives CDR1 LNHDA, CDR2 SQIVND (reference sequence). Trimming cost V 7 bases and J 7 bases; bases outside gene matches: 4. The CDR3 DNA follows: TGTGCCAGTATGCGGGACAGGGTTGGCTACACCTTC. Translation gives CASMRDRVGYTF.

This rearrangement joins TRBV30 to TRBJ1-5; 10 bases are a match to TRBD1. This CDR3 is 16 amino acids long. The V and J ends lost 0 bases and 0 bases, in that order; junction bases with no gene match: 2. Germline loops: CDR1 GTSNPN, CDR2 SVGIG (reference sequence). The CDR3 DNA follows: TGTGCCTGGAGTGTACGGACAGGGGGTAGCAATCAGCCCCAGCATTTT. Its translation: CAWSVRTGGSNQPQHF. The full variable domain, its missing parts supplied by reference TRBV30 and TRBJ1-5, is SQTIHQWPATLVQPVGSPLSLECTVEGTSNPNLYWYRQAAGRGLQLLFYSVGIGQISSEVPQNLSASRPQDRQFILSSKKLLLSDSGFYLCAWSVRTGGSNQPQHFGDGTRLSIL.

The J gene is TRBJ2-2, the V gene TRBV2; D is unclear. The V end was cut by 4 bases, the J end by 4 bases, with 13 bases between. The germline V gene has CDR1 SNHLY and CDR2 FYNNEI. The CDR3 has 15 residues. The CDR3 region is CASSGLVGGTGELFF. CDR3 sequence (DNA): TGTGCCAGCAGTGGTTTGGTCGGCGGCACCGGGGAGCTGTTTTTT.

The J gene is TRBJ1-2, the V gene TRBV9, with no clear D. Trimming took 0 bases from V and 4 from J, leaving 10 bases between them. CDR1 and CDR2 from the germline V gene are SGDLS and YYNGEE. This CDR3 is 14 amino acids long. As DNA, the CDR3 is TGTGCCAGCAGCGTAGTATCCGCCCCCTATGGCTACACCTTC. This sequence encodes CASSVVSAPYGYTF.

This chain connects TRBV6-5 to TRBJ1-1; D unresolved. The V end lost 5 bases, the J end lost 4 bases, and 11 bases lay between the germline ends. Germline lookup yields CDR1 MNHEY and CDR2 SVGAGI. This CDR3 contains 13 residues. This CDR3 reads CASSPWSSTEAFF. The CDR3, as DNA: TGTGCCAGCAGTCCGTGGTCCAGCACTGAAGCTTTCTTT.

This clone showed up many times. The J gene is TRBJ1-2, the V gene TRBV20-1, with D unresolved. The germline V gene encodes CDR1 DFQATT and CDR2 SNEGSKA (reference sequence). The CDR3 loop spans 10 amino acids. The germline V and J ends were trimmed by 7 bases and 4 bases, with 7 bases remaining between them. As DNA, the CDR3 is TGCAGTGGCGGGATCTATGGCTACACCTTC. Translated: CSGGIYGYTF.

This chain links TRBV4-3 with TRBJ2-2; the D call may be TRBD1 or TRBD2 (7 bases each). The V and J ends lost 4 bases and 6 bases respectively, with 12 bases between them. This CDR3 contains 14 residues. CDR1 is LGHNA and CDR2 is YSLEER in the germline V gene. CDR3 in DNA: TGCGCCAGCAGCCGCTCAGGGGGGGCCGGGGAGCTGTTTTTT. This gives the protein CASSRSGGAGELFF.

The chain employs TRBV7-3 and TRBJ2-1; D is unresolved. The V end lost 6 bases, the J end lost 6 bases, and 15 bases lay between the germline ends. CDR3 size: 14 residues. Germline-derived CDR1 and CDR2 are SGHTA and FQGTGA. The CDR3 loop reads CASSFNRNTNEQFF. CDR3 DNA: TGTGCCAGCAGTTTTAACCGAAACACCAATGAGCAGTTCTTC.

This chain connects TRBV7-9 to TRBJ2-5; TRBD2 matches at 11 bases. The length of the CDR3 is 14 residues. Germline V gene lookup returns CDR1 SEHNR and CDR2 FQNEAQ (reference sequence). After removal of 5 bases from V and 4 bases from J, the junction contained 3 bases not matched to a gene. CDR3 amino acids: CASSKGLAAETQYF. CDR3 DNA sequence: TGTGCCAGCAGCAAGGGACTAGCGGCAGAGACCCAGTACTTC.

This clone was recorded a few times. This CDR3 reads CASRGPLANYGYTF. In DNA form, the CDR3 reads TGTGCCAGCAGGGGACCGCTAGCTAACTATGGCTACACCTTC. The rearrangement joins TRBV6-5 to TRBJ1-2; a weak D match, TRBD1 (5 bases). V was shortened by 6 bases and J by 0 bases, with 11 bases between the two germline ends. CDR3 size: 14 residues. Germline V CDR1 and CDR2: MNHEY, SVGAGI.

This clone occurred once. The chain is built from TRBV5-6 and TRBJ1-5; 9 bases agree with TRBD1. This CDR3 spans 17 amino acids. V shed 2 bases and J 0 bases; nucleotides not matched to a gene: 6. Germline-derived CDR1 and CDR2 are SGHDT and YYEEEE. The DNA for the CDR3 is TGTGCCAGCAGCTTTGGGACAGGGTCTTATAGCAATCAGCCCCAGCATTTT. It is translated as CASSFGTGSYSNQPQHF.

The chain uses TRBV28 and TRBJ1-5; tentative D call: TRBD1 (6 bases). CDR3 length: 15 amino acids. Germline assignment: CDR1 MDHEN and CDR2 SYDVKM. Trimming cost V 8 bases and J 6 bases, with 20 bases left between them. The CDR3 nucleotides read TGTGCCAGCCGATCGGGGGGCGTTCAGGTTCAGCCCCAGCATTTT. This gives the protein CASRSGGVQVQPQHF.

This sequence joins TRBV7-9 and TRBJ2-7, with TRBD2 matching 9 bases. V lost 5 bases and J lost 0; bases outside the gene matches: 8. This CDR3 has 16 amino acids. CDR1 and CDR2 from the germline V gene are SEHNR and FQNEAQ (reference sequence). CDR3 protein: CASSPTEREDSYEQYF. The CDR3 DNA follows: TGTGCCAGCAGCCCTACCGAGCGGGAGGACTCCTACGAGCAGTACTTC.

The CDR3 DNA reads TGTGCCAGTAGTACTCCGGGACCCCGAGAGTATGGCTACACCTTC. Translation: CASSTPGPREYGYTF. The rearrangement uses TRBV19 and TRBJ1-2, with D tentatively TRBD1 (5 bases). The CDR3 has 15 residues. The germline CDR1 and CDR2 sequences are LNHDA and SQIVND (reference sequence). V lost 4 bases, J lost 5 bases, and 17 bases lay in between.

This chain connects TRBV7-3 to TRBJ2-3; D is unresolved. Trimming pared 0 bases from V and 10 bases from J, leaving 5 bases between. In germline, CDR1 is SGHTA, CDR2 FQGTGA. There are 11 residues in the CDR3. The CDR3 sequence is CASSLTTAQYF. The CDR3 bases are TGTGCCAGCAGCTTAACGACTGCGCAGTATTTT.

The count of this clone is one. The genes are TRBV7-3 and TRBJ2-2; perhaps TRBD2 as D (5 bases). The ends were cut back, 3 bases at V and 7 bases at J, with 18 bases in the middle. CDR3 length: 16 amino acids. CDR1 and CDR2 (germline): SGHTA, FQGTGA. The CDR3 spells CASSFGPKTGIGELFF. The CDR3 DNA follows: TGTGCCAGCAGCTTCGGTCCAAAAACGGGAATCGGGGAGCTGTTTTTT.